Listed below are T cell receptor beta chains from one sample, sequenced in a study of Graves' ophthalmopathy and Graves' hyperthyroidism. TCRdb re-analysed the multiplex PCR reads in MiXCR, keeping a single row per CDR3 protein. The data show about 370,000 distinct CDR3 sequences, 15% to 20% seen once. The sequenced sample was peripheral blood. The receptors were gathered from an adult woman with stable Graves' hyperthyroidism. Both conserved end residues are part of each CDR3. Fields, in order: D gene, CDR3 length, J gene, clone size, V gene, CDR3 protein, CDR3 DNA. A D gene is named only where the DNA matches it firmly. Clone size appears in some rows only: once, few, many, or a class for an expanded clone.

>-|11|TRBJ2-7|many|TRBV6-2/TRBV6-3
CASTTTGEQYF
TGTGCCAGCACCACGACGGGCGAGCAGTACTTC
>-|12|TRBJ1-1|many|TRBV4-2
CASSFLQAEAFF
TGTGCCAGCAGTTTCCTACAGGCGGAAGCTTTCTTT
>-|15|TRBJ2-7|many|TRBV9
CASSVGPGAIYEQYF
TGTGCCAGCAGCGTAGGTCCGGGGGCAATCTACGAGCAGTACTTC
>TRBD1|14|TRBJ1-5|many|TRBV12-3/TRBV12-4
CASSRDRADQPQHF
TGTGCCAGCAGCCGGGACAGGGCCGATCAGCCCCAGCATTTT
>-|13|TRBJ1-1|many|TRBV28
CASSLHRDTEALF
TGTGCCAGCAGTTTACACCGGGACACTGAAGCTCTCTTT
>-|16|TRBJ2-7|few|TRBV19
CASSPGGLTGSYEQYF
TGTGCCAGTAGTCCTGGGGGACTCACGGGATCCTACGAGCAGTACTTC
>-|17|TRBJ1-1|few|TRBV11-2
CASSLVGQFGANTEAFF
TGTGCCAGCAGCTTAGTTGGGCAGTTTGGGGCGAACACTGAAGCTTTCTTT
>-|15|TRBJ2-2|many|TRBV12-3/TRBV12-4
CASSFSGPTTGELFF
TGTGCCAGCAGTTTTTCAGGGCCAACCACCGGGGAGCTGTTTTTT
>-|13|TRBJ1-5|few|TRBV12-3/TRBV12-4
CASTTTSNQPQHF
TGTGCCAGCACCACCACCTCCAATCAGCCCCAGCATTTT
>-|15|TRBJ1-1|many|TRBV19
CASRSGQKKNTEAFF
TGTGCCAGTAGATCCGGACAGAAGAAGAACACTGAAGCTTTCTTT
>-|14|TRBJ2-4|few|TRBV29-1
CSVEERRAKNIQYF
TGCAGCGTTGAAGAACGGAGAGCCAAAAACATTCAGTACTTC
>TRBD1|14|TRBJ1-1|-|TRBV7-2
CASSSGGQTLEAFF
TGTGCCAGCAGCTCTGGGGGACAGACGCTTGAAGCTTTCTTT
>-|14|TRBJ2-7|many|TRBV28
CASSLTGESYEQYF
TGTGCCAGCAGTTTAACAGGAGAGTCCTACGAGCAGTACTTC
>-|13|TRBJ1-1|many|TRBV29-1
CSVENRGRTEAFF
TGCAGCGTTGAAAATCGGGGACGGACTGAAGCTTTCTTT
>-|18|TRBJ2-7|few|TRBV2
CASSGGDRWDTNPYEQYF
TGTGCCAGCAGTGGGGGGGATCGTTGGGACACTAATCCCTACGAGCAGTACTTC
>-|14|TRBJ1-1|many|TRBV2
CASSVGALNTEAFF
TGTGCCAGCAGTGTAGGGGCCCTGAACACTGAAGCTTTCTTT
>TRBD2|14|TRBJ2-7|few|TRBV10-2
CASQGTSYPYEQYF
TGCGCCAGCCAAGGGACTAGCTATCCTTACGAGCAGTACTTC
>-|14|TRBJ2-5|many|TRBV27
CASSQLGRGETQYF
TGTGCCAGCTCCCAGCTCGGCAGGGGTGAGACCCAGTACTTC
>-|14|TRBJ1-1|few|TRBV9
CASALGSVGTEAFF
TGTGCCAGCGCCCTGGGGTCGGTAGGGACTGAAGCTTTCTTT
>-|12|TRBJ2-4|many|TRBV12-3/TRBV12-4
CASSFKGRIQYF
TGTGCCAGCAGTTTTAAGGGACGCATTCAGTACTTC
>TRBD2|19|TRBJ2-7|many|TRBV28
CASSSVPGLAGVEPYEQYF
TGTGCCAGCAGCTCTGTCCCGGGACTAGCGGGAGTAGAACCCTACGAGCAGTACTTC
>-|17|TRBJ2-4|-|TRBV6-5
CASSSGDLGFAKNIKYF
TGTGCCAGCAGTTCAGGGGATCTGGGGTTTGCCAAAAACATTAAGTACTTC
>TRBD2|16|TRBJ2-7|many|TRBV5-1
CASSPGTSGTSYEQYF
TGCGCCAGCAGCCCGGGGACTAGCGGGACTTCCTACGAGCAGTACTTC
>-|13|TRBJ2-7|many|TRBV24-1
CATSDRTAKKQYF
TGTGCCACCAGTGATCGAACCGCCAAAAAGCAGTACTTC
>TRBD1|14|TRBJ2-7|once|TRBV6-1
CASSVLGQPYEQYF
TGTGCCAGCAGTGTGTTGGGACAGCCCTACGAGCAGTACTTC
>TRBD1|14|TRBJ1-2|-|TRBV11-2
CASSSTGVGYGYTF
TGTGCCAGCAGCTCGACAGGGGTCGGGTATGGCTACACCTTC
>-|18|TRBJ2-7|many|TRBV20-1
CSARDSNQGWGSLYEQYF
TGCAGTGCTAGAGATTCAAACCAAGGTTGGGGGTCCCTATACGAGCAGTACTTC
>-|14|TRBJ1-2|many|TRBV28
CASTRRAGVYGYTF
TGTGCCAGCACCCGACGGGCCGGGGTCTATGGCTACACCTTC
>TRBD2|11|TRBJ2-5|many|TRBV12-3/TRBV12-4
CASSPGGTQYF
TGTGCCAGCAGTCCGGGAGGGACCCAGTACTTC
>-|14|TRBJ1-2|many|TRBV6-2/TRBV6-3
CASSYPDIRNGYTF
TGTGCCAGCAGTTACCCGGACATTAGAAATGGCTACACCTTC
>TRBD2|13|TRBJ2-7|many|TRBV19
CASSIGLADEQYF
TGTGCCAGTAGTATCGGACTAGCCGACGAGCAGTACTTC
>TRBD2|17|TRBJ2-7|few|TRBV7-2
CASSLAALGGSSYEQYF
TGTGCCAGCAGCTTAGCGGCCCTGGGGGGGAGCTCCTACGAGCAGTACTTC
>-|14|TRBJ1-1|many|TRBV3-1
CASSQGYGGTEAFF
TGTGCCAGCAGCCAAGGGTACGGGGGCACTGAAGCTTTCTTT
>TRBD1|15|TRBJ2-7|-|TRBV5-6
CASRSARQGVSEQYF
TGTGCCAGCCGAAGCGCCCGACAGGGAGTGAGCGAGCAGTACTTC
>-|20|TRBJ2-5|many|TRBV11-2
CASSLQGLGTGRPYQETQYF
TGTGCCAGCAGCTTACAAGGCTTGGGTACAGGGCGACCGTACCAAGAGACCCAGTACTTC
>TRBD2|16|TRBJ2-4|many|TRBV28
CASSFLAGGPKNIQYF
TGTGCCAGCAGTTTTCTAGCGGGAGGGCCAAAAAACATTCAGTACTTC
>-|13|TRBJ1-5|many|TRBV6-2/TRBV6-3
CATADGEVVPQHF
TGTGCCACGGCCGATGGGGAAGTGGTGCCCCAGCATTTT
>TRBD1|15|TRBJ2-5|many|TRBV6-2/TRBV6-3
CASSWSDRDQETQYF
TGTGCCAGCAGTTGGTCCGACAGGGACCAAGAGACCCAGTACTTC
>-|14|TRBJ2-5|many|TRBV3-1
CASSQDQNQETQYF
TGTGCCAGCAGCCAAGATCAGAACCAAGAGACCCAGTACTTC
>TRBD2|16|TRBJ2-7|few|TRBV11-2
CASSSEVAGASYEQYF
TGTGCCAGCAGCTCAGAGGTAGCGGGAGCGTCCTACGAGCAGTACTTC
>-|14|TRBJ1-1|many|TRBV6-5
CASSCSPSNTEAFF
TGTGCCAGCAGTTGCTCGCCCTCGAACACTGAAGCTTTCTTT
>-|17|TRBJ2-4|many|TRBV7-2
CASSLAAGAGAKNIQYF
TGTGCCAGCAGCTTAGCGGCGGGGGCAGGAGCCAAAAACATTCAGTACTTC
>-|14|TRBJ2-7|-|TRBV28
CASRFGLSTYEQYF
TGTGCCAGCAGATTCGGCCTTTCTACCTACGAGCAGTACTTC
>-|12|TRBJ1-2|-|TRBV29-1
CSVETSTGGYTF
TGCAGCGTTGAAACGTCGACAGGCGGCTACACCTTC
>-|15|TRBJ1-1|-|TRBV19
CASSRDGGMNTEAFF
TGTGCCAGTAGCCGCGACGGAGGAATGAACACTGAAGCTTTCTTT
>-|12|TRBJ2-4|many|TRBV6-2/TRBV6-3
CASNAGVGIQYF
TGTGCCAGCAACGCAGGGGTGGGCATTCAGTACTTC
>-|15|TRBJ2-7|many|TRBV6-5
CASSYSIGIMREQYF
TGTGCCAGCAGTTACTCGATTGGCATTATGCGCGAGCAGTACTTC
>-|14|TRBJ1-1|many|TRBV30
CAWSGVGMNTEAFF
TGTGCCTGGAGCGGGGTGGGCATGAACACTGAAGCTTTCTTT
>TRBD2|15|TRBJ2-7|many|TRBV3-1
CASSLTSGGPYEQYF
TGTGCCAGCAGTCTCACTAGCGGGGGCCCTTACGAGCAGTACTTC
>-|13|TRBJ1-1|many|TRBV19
CASSSVRDTEAFF
TGTGCCAGTAGTTCGGTTCGGGACACTGAAGCTTTCTTT
>TRBD1|15|TRBJ1-2|many|TRBV28
CASSLGTGYDYGYTF
TGTGCCAGCAGTTTAGGGACAGGGTATGACTATGGCTACACCTTC
>TRBD1|13|TRBJ2-7|many|TRBV29-1
CSARGQGAGEQYF
TGCAGCGCTAGGGGACAGGGGGCTGGGGAGCAGTACTTC
>-|14|TRBJ2-2|few|TRBV30
CAWSGGVSTGELFF
TGTGCCTGGAGTGGAGGGGTCTCCACCGGGGAGCTGTTTTTT
>TRBD1|15|TRBJ1-1|few|TRBV5-1
CASTTGQGWVTEAFF
TGCGCCAGCACAACGGGACAGGGCTGGGTAACTGAAGCTTTCTTT
>-|10|TRBJ2-5|many|TRBV2
CASKQETQYF
TGTGCCAGCAAGCAAGAGACCCAGTACTTC
>-|14|TRBJ1-5|many|TRBV20-1
CSAGGSGSNQPQHF
TGCAGTGCTGGGGGCTCAGGTAGCAATCAGCCCCAGCATTTT
>TRBD1|14|TRBJ1-2|once|TRBV6-2/TRBV6-3
CASSREGASYGYTF
TGTGCCAGCAGTCGCGAGGGGGCTTCCTATGGCTACACCTTC
>TRBD1|14|TRBJ1-5|-|TRBV30
CAWSRQGRNQPQQF
TGTGCCTGGAGCAGACAGGGGCGCAATCAGCCCCAGCAGTTT
>-|15|TRBJ2-7|many|TRBV6-1
CASSERDMSSYEQYF
TGTGCCAGCAGTGAGAGGGACATGAGCTCCTACGAGCAGTACTTC
>-|13|TRBJ1-1|many|TRBV6-1
CASSEYMNTEAFF
TGTGCCAGCAGTGAATATATGAACACTGAAGCTTTCTTT